These T cell receptor beta chains were read from a single sample in a study of hypomethylating agent response in myelodysplastic syndrome. Clones were sequenced by immunoSEQ multiplex PCR, and TCRdb holds only the in-frame ones, with some missing. The profile shows approximately 9,300 clones, 75% to 85% of them singletons. Here the sequenced sample was bone marrow, taken before or after starting hypomethylating agent treatment for myelodysplastic syndrome (not recorded which). Receptors originate from a human donor with myelodysplastic syndrome. The CDR3 runs from the conserved cysteine through the conserved F or W. The D gene is left open where the match is weak. The size entry is marked missing in some rows and otherwise reads once, few, many or a size class.

.,TRBJ2-7,TRBV5-6,TRBD1,TGTGCCAGCAGCCCAAGGACAGGCCCCAGGACCGAGCAGTACTTC,CASSPRTGPRTEQYF
.,TRBJ1-1,TRBV6-1,.,TGTGCCGCCAACAGGGTTTTGAACACTGAAGCTTTCTTT,CAANRVLNTEAFF
.,TRBJ1-1,TRBV10-3,.,TGTGCCATCAGTGAGTCGGGGAACACTGAAGCTTTCTTT,CAISESGNTEAFF
.,TRBJ2-2,TRBV25-1,.,TGTGCCAGCTCCAGGCAGGGGGGGACCGGGGAGCTGTTTTTT,CASSRQGGTGELFF
.,TRBJ1-2,TRBV15,.,TGTGCCACCAGCAGGGGAGAGAGGGCTGGGTATGGCTACACCTTC,CATSRGERAGYGYTF
once,TRBJ1-4,TRBV9,TRBD1,TGTGCCAGCAGCGAGGGACAGAAGCTTTATGAAAAACTGTTTTTT,CASSEGQKLYEKLFF
.,TRBJ1-4,TRBV27,TRBD1,TGTGCCAGCAGTTTATCACAACAGGGGGCTAATGAAAAACTGTTTTTT,CASSLSQQGANEKLFF
.,TRBJ2-2,TRBV5-1,.,TGCGCCAGCAGCTTGGGGGCTCAGGGAACCGGGGAGCTGTTTTTT,CASSLGAQGTGELFF
.,TRBJ2-1,TRBV7-9,.,TGTGCCAGCAGCTTGTTGACGGACTACAATGAGCAGTTCTTC,CASSLLTDYNEQFF
.,TRBJ2-3,TRBV7-3,TRBD2,TGTGCCAGCAGCTTAACGCCTAGCGGGGGTGCAGATACGCAGTATTTT,CASSLTPSGGADTQYF
.,TRBJ1-5,TRBV19,.,TGTGCCAGTAGCTCTGGGGGGGGCTGGAATCAGCCCCAGCATTTT,CASSSGGGWNQPQHF
.,TRBJ2-3,TRBV9,TRBD2,TGTGCCAGCAGCCTCCAAGCGGTCGGGAGGACAGATACGCAGTATTTT,CASSLQAVGRTDTQYF
.,TRBJ2-1,TRBV5-5,.,TGTGCCAGCAGGATTATCGGGGTCTATGAGCAGTTCTTC,CASRIIGVYEQFF
few,TRBJ1-5,TRBV19,.,TGTGCCAGTAGCGACAAATCCGGTCATCAGCCCCAGCATTTT,CASSDKSGHQPQHF
.,TRBJ2-1,TRBV19,.,TGTGCCAGTAGTGTCGGGAGCTTAGAGCAGTTCTTC,CASSVGSLEQFF
.,TRBJ2-7,TRBV4-1,TRBD1,TGCGCCAGCAGCCATCTGGTCTCTCTGGACAGGGGATACGAGCAGTACTTC,CASSHLVSLDRGYEQYF
.,TRBJ2-5,TRBV7-3,TRBD2,TGTGCCAGCAGCACAGGGCGGGGGGGCCGAGAGACCCAGTACTTC,CASSTGRGGRETQYF
once,TRBJ1-3,TRBV15,.,TGTGCCACCAGCAGAGGGGGGGCAGGGCCAGTCGGAAACACCATATATTTT,CATSRGGAGPVGNTIYF
.,TRBJ2-2,TRBV5-4,TRBD2,TGTGCCAGCAGCCCTGGTGGTCTAGCGGGCACCGGGGAGCTGTTTTTT,CASSPGGLAGTGELFF
.,TRBJ1-2,TRBV6-1,.,TGTGCCAGCAGTGAAGTGATGGGGAACTTCGAGGGCTACACCTTC,CASSEVMGNFEGYTF
few,TRBJ2-2,TRBV7-9,.,TGTGCCAGCAGCCTTCAAGGGCGGGAGCTGTTTTTT,CASSLQGRELFF
.,TRBJ1-1,TRBV2,.,TGTGCCAGCAGTGGCGAGGGTTATCCGATGAACACTGAAGCTTTCTTT,CASSGEGYPMNTEAFF
.,TRBJ2-2,TRBV5-6,.,TGTGCCAGCAGCTTGGACACTCTAATGAACACCGGGGAGCTGTTTTTT,CASSLDTLMNTGELFF
.,TRBJ1-5,TRBV23-1,.,TGCGCCAGCAGTCAGACGAGAGAAACCGCTGGTTATCAGCCCCAGCATTTT,CASSQTRETAGYQPQHF
few,TRBJ1-6,TRBV18,.,TGTGCCAGCTCACCTAGCTCCTATAATTCACCCCTCCACTTT,CASSPSSYNSPLHF